This is a list of T cell receptor beta chains from one sample in a study of molecular identifiers for immune sequencing clone quantification. TCRdb analysed the PCR reads with MiXCR anew, one entry per CDR3 protein. The data contain fewer than 350,000 distinct CDR3 sequences, about a fifth of them seen just once; the ten biggest clones take up 0.7% to 0.9%. Sequencing was done on a sample of naive CD8+ T cells from blood, with Jurkat cell RNA spiked in. These receptors originate from a human donor in good health. Some libraries in this study had Jurkat cell RNA spiked in. CDR3s include the opening cysteine and the closing phenylalanine or tryptophan. The order of the fields is V gene, clone size, J gene, D gene, CDR3 protein, CDR3 DNA. A D gene is named only where the DNA matches it firmly. Not all rows give a size; the values are once, few, many and, for expanded clones, a class.

V gene: TRBV20-1; clone size: NA; J gene: TRBJ2-7; D gene: NA; CDR3 protein: CSARDPDNIGWGYEQYF; CDR3 DNA: TGCAGTGCTAGAGATCCGGACAACATAGGGTGGGGATACGAGCAGTACTTC
V gene: TRBV2; clone size: many; J gene: TRBJ2-3; D gene: NA; CDR3 protein: CASSEAETGPSTDTQYF; CDR3 DNA: TGTGCCAGCAGTGAAGCTGAGACAGGACCTAGCACAGATACGCAGTATTTT
V gene: TRBV20-1; clone size: few; J gene: TRBJ2-3; D gene: TRBD2; CDR3 protein: CSARWGTSGSKSTGTDTQYF; CDR3 DNA: TGCAGTGCTAGATGGGGGACTAGCGGGAGCAAGTCGACTGGCACAGATACGCAGTATTTT
V gene: TRBV28; clone size: many; J gene: TRBJ2-3; D gene: TRBD2; CDR3 protein: CASSTPLAGVLDTQYF; CDR3 DNA: TGTGCCAGCAGTACCCCACTAGCGGGAGTGTTGGATACGCAGTATTTT
V gene: TRBV7-6; clone size: many; J gene: TRBJ1-1; D gene: NA; CDR3 protein: CASSSRGGDGEAFF; CDR3 DNA: TGTGCCAGCAGCTCCCGGGGCGGGGATGGTGAAGCTTTCTTT
V gene: TRBV12-3/TRBV12-4; clone size: NA; J gene: TRBJ2-3; D gene: TRBD1; CDR3 protein: CASSYQTGLYFTDTQYF; CDR3 DNA: TGTGCCAGCAGTTACCAGACAGGGTTATATTTCACAGATACGCAGTATTTT
V gene: TRBV11-2; clone size: many; J gene: TRBJ2-1; D gene: TRBD2; CDR3 protein: CASSTPLAGSSYNEQFF; CDR3 DNA: TGTGCCAGCAGCACTCCTCTAGCGGGGAGCTCCTACAATGAGCAGTTCTTC
V gene: TRBV7-9; clone size: many; J gene: TRBJ2-3; D gene: TRBD2; CDR3 protein: CASSLSPSGGRPYTDTQYF; CDR3 DNA: TGTGCCAGCAGCTTAAGTCCTAGCGGGGGGCGTCCTTACACAGATACGCAGTATTTT
V gene: TRBV11-2; clone size: few; J gene: TRBJ2-1; D gene: TRBD2; CDR3 protein: CASSLGLAGWSYNEQFF; CDR3 DNA: TGTGCCAGCAGCTTGGGACTAGCGGGGTGGTCCTACAATGAGCAGTTCTTC
V gene: TRBV29-1; clone size: few; J gene: TRBJ2-3; D gene: TRBD2; CDR3 protein: CSVELASGGSTDTQYF; CDR3 DNA: TGCAGCGTTGAACTGGCTAGCGGGGGAAGCACAGATACGCAGTATTTT
V gene: TRBV27; clone size: many; J gene: TRBJ2-7; D gene: TRBD1; CDR3 protein: CASSPFGTEDEQYF; CDR3 DNA: TGTGCCAGCAGTCCTTTTGGGACAGAAGACGAGCAGTACTTC
V gene: TRBV18; clone size: NA; J gene: TRBJ2-1; D gene: TRBD1; CDR3 protein: CACSPLTGIPYNEQFF; CDR3 DNA: TGTGCCTGCTCACCGCTGACAGGGATCCCCTACAATGAGCAGTTCTTC
V gene: TRBV10-1; clone size: few; J gene: TRBJ2-3; D gene: NA; CDR3 protein: CASSESLATQYF; CDR3 DNA: TGCGCCAGCAGTGAGTCACTAGCCACGCAGTATTTT
V gene: TRBV20-1; clone size: few; J gene: TRBJ2-3; D gene: NA; CDR3 protein: CSASRVSEPEPSDTQYF; CDR3 DNA: TGCAGTGCTAGCCGAGTCTCAGAACCTGAGCCCTCAGATACGCAGTATTTT
V gene: TRBV20-1; clone size: NA; J gene: TRBJ1-1; D gene: NA; CDR3 protein: CSARERGGTEAFF; CDR3 DNA: TGCAGTGCTAGGGAGCGGGGGGGGACTGAAGCTTTCTTT
V gene: TRBV5-4; clone size: NA; J gene: TRBJ2-3; D gene: TRBD2; CDR3 protein: CASSLDVLTGLAGGGDTQYF; CDR3 DNA: TGTGCCAGCAGCTTGGATGTACTAACGGGACTAGCGGGAGGGGGAGATACGCAGTATTTT
V gene: TRBV7-9; clone size: few; J gene: TRBJ1-2; D gene: NA; CDR3 protein: CASSSKGQGASYGYTF; CDR3 DNA: TGTGCCAGCAGCTCTAAGGGTCAGGGTGCCAGCTATGGCTACACCTTC
V gene: TRBV27; clone size: NA; J gene: TRBJ1-4; D gene: NA; CDR3 protein: CASSLSASINEKLFF; CDR3 DNA: TGTGCCAGCAGTCTATCGGCCAGTATTAATGAAAAACTGTTTTTT
V gene: TRBV7-2; clone size: many; J gene: TRBJ2-1; D gene: TRBD2; CDR3 protein: CASSLWGGTYNEQFF; CDR3 DNA: TGTGCCAGCAGCTTATGGGGGGGGACCTACAATGAGCAGTTCTTC
V gene: TRBV7-9; clone size: NA; J gene: TRBJ2-3; D gene: TRBD2; CDR3 protein: CASSFPLAGGLSTQYF; CDR3 DNA: TGTGCCAGCAGCTTTCCACTAGCGGGGGGCTTATCGACGCAGTATTTT
V gene: TRBV7-9; clone size: NA; J gene: TRBJ1-5; D gene: NA; CDR3 protein: CASSALDQPQHF; CDR3 DNA: TGTGCCAGCAGCGCCCTGGATCAGCCCCAGCATTTT
V gene: TRBV5-4; clone size: many; J gene: TRBJ2-7; D gene: NA; CDR3 protein: CASSIDAGPEQYF; CDR3 DNA: TGTGCCAGCAGCATCGATGCAGGTCCCGAGCAGTACTTC
V gene: TRBV7-9; clone size: many; J gene: TRBJ2-7; D gene: NA; CDR3 protein: CASSLEGTLSNF; CDR3 DNA: TGTGCCAGCAGCTTAGAGGGGACGTTATCAAACTTC
V gene: TRBV13; clone size: NA; J gene: TRBJ1-1; D gene: NA; CDR3 protein: CASKNTNLNTEAFF; CDR3 DNA: TGTGCCAGCAAAAACACGAACTTGAACACTGAAGCTTTCTTT
V gene: TRBV9; clone size: few; J gene: TRBJ1-1; D gene: TRBD1; CDR3 protein: CASSVEGQVGDTEAFF; CDR3 DNA: TGTGCCAGCAGCGTCGAGGGACAGGTCGGGGACACTGAAGCTTTCTTT
V gene: TRBV27; clone size: few; J gene: TRBJ1-5; D gene: NA; CDR3 protein: CASSLTGDSNQPQHF; CDR3 DNA: TGTGCCAGCAGCCTGACAGGAGATAGCAATCAGCCCCAGCATTTT